One and the same sample provided the 11 T cell receptor beta chains below, sequenced in a study of T cell repertoires in cytomegalovirus infection. Their antigens remain unidentified. TCRdb re-derived calls from the reads in MiXCR, one entry per CDR3 protein. The sample carries approximately 280,000 distinct CDR3 sequences, less than 25% recorded once. Specimen: cultured PBMCs, collected from culture after CMV antigen stimulation. The source is a human donor in good health (CMV status not recorded). Some clones in this sample may be carry-over from other donors' samples.

The CDR3 protein is CASKGVAYNEQFF. DNA of the CDR3: TGTGCCAGCAAAGGGGTCGCCTACAATGAGCAGTTCTTC. This chain joins TRBV12-3 or TRBV12-4 and TRBJ2-1; TRBD1 is a possible D gene (5 bases). The CDR3 has 13 amino acids. V lost 7 bases to trimming and J lost 2 bases, with 9 bases between them.

This clonotype was picked up a small number of times. The rearrangement links TRBV7-2 to TRBJ2-1, with TRBD1 matching over 10 bases. V lost 5 bases and J lost 8; bases outside the gene matches: 6. The CDR3 is 14 amino acids. Per germline, CDR1 SGHTA and CDR2 FQGNSA. CDR3 sequence (DNA): TGTGCCAGCAGCGTGGGACAGGGGAGTGATGAGCAGTTCTTC. This gives the protein CASSVGQGSDEQFF.

This rearrangement joins TRBV29-1 to TRBJ1-3, with D unresolved. Germline CDR1 is SQVTM and CDR2 is ANQGSEA. CDR3 length: 13 residues. V was shortened by 6 bases and J by 3 bases, with 12 bases between the two germline ends. CDR3 sequence (DNA): TGCAGCGTCGGAGAGCAGAATGGAAACACCATATATTTT. Amino acids: CSVGEQNGNTIYF.

A few counts support this clonotype. The V call is TRBV19, the J call TRBJ2-1; TRBD2 might be the D (5 bases). Germline CDR1 and CDR2: LNHDA and SQIVND (reference sequence). Trimming cost V 7 bases and J 7 bases, with 8 bases left between them. The CDR3 has 11 residues. The CDR3 region has the DNA TGTGCCAGTACGGGCGGGAATGAGCAGTTCTTC. Translation gives CASTGGNEQFF.

This clonotype has at least ten counts. V usage is TRBV12-3 or TRBV12-4 and J usage is TRBJ2-7; D uncertain. This CDR3 spans 14 amino acids. The ends were cut back, 1 base at V and 3 bases at J, with 10 bases in the middle. Written as DNA, the CDR3 is TGTGCCAGCAGTTTAGTCACGGGCAACTACGAGCAGTACTTC. Residues: CASSLVTGNYEQYF.

This clonotype was detected only a few times. This chain links TRBV4-2 with TRBJ1-2; 7 positions agree with TRBD1. The CDR3 sequence is 16 residues long. J lost 2 bases, V lost 6 bases, and 12 bases had no gene match. CDR1 and CDR2 (germline): LGHNA, YNFKEQ. CDR3 residues: CASRSGGQGVNYGYTF. Written as DNA, the CDR3 is TGTGCCAGCAGGTCTGGGGGGCAGGGGGTAAACTATGGCTACACCTTC.

This clonotype was seen a handful of times. The chain combines TRBV7-9 with TRBJ2-7, with D perhaps matching TRBD2 (6 bases). With 2 bases removed from V and 6 bases from J, the gap between germline ends came to 8 bases. The CDR3 totals 12 residues. CDR1 is SEHNR, CDR2 FQNEAQ, per germline (reference sequence). The chain's CDR3 is CASSLPGGEQYV. CDR3 in DNA: TGTGCCAGCAGCTTACCCGGGGGCGAGCAGTACGTC.

This clonotype was picked up a small number of times. The V gene is TRBV2, the J gene TRBJ2-2; unclear D gene. Germline lookup yields CDR1 SNHLY and CDR2 FYNNEI. The V end lost 6 bases, the J end lost 1 base, and 12 bases lay between the germline ends. The CDR3 contains 15 residues. In DNA, the CDR3 is TGTGCCAGCAGGAAGACGCTTGGGAACACCGGGGAGCTGTTTTTT. Its translation: CASRKTLGNTGELFF.

V and J are TRBV9 and TRBJ2-2, with 10 bases identical to TRBD2. The CDR3 has 16 residues. Germline CDR1 is SGDLS and CDR2 is YYNGEE. V dropped 4 bases and J dropped 1; count of bases not matched to a gene: 4. The CDR3 protein is CASSLTSGENTGELFF. CDR3 coding DNA: TGTGCCAGCAGCCTTACTAGCGGGGAGAACACCGGGGAGCTGTTTTTT.

The chain joins TRBV28 to TRBJ2-3; D gene uncertain. Trimming shortened V by 4 bases and J by 5 bases, and 16 bases separated the two germline ends. The CDR3 is made up of 15 amino acids. CDR1 is MDHEN and CDR2 is SYDVKM in the germline V gene. CDR3: CASSSPWASEDTQYF. In DNA, the CDR3 is TGTGCCAGCAGTTCTCCATGGGCCTCGGAAGATACGCAGTATTTT.

This clonotype was observed a handful of times. V usage is TRBV7-2 and J usage is TRBJ1-6; the D gene is possibly TRBD1 (5 bases). There are 15 residues in the CDR3. With 4 bases removed from V and 13 bases from J, the gap between germline ends came to 20 bases. CDR1 is SGHTA and CDR2 is FQGNSA in the germline V gene. The CDR3: CASSSGMRGVGPLHF. The CDR3, as DNA: TGTGCCAGCAGCTCCGGTATGAGAGGGGTAGGGCCCCTCCACTTT.